This is a list of T cell receptor beta chains from one sample in a study of cytomegalovirus exposure and HLA in healthy donors. TCRdb's copy holds only in-frame clones and misses some; the assay was immunoSEQ multiplex PCR. The sample shows a few hundred thousand clones, approximately 80% of them seen only once. The sequenced sample was PBMCs. These receptors came from a man aged 25-40 years in good health and CMV-seronegative. Each CDR3 is given with its conserved first and last residue. The D gene is left open where the match is weak. The listing skips clone size in some rows; elsewhere it reads once, few, many or a size class.

TRBD1 | TRBJ2-7 | NA | TRBV5-1 | TGCGCCAGCAGCACGGGACAGCCACCCTACGAGCAGTACTTC | CASSTGQPPYEQYF
NA | TRBJ2-1 | NA | TRBV12-5 | TGTGCTAGTGGTTTGGCGGATCGAGGCTACAATGAGCAGTTCTTC | CASGLADRGYNEQFF
TRBD2 | TRBJ2-1 | few | TRBV7-2 | TGTGCCAGCGGAAAAGTAGCGGGGGGGCCCTCCTACAATGAGCAGTTCTTC | CASGKVAGGPSYNEQFF
NA | TRBJ2-5 | NA | TRBV2 | TGTGCCAGCAGTGTTTCGAGGGTAGGGCAAGAGACCCAGTACTTC | CASSVSRVGQETQYF
NA | TRBJ2-5 | NA | TRBV7-9 | TGTGCCAGCAGGGTGGGGGCAGGGACCTATGAGACCCAGTACTTC | CASRVGAGTYETQYF
TRBD2 | TRBJ2-5 | once | TRBV4-1 | TGCGCCAGCAGCAAAATAGCGGGGGGGTCCAAAGAGACCCAGTACTTC | CASSKIAGGSKETQYF
NA | TRBJ1-1 | NA | TRBV5-1 | TGCGCCAGCAGCTCTGACATTTTAAACACTGAAGCTTTCTTT | CASSSDILNTEAFF
NA | TRBJ2-5 | NA | TRBV5-8 | TGTGCCAGCAACTTGGATGCAGTCCAGTACTTC | CASNLDAVQYF
NA | TRBJ1-2 | NA | TRBV28 | TGTGCCAGCAGTTATGGCAGTTCCTATGGCTACACCTTC | CASSYGSSYGYTF
TRBD2 | TRBJ2-5 | NA | TRBV19 | TGTGCCAGTAGTATAGTGACTAGCGGTCAAGAGACCCAGTACTTC | CASSIVTSGQETQYF
NA | TRBJ1-1 | NA | TRBV7-2 | TGTGCCAGCAGCTTGACGGGGAACACTGAAGCTTTCTTT | CASSLTGNTEAFF
TRBD1 | TRBJ1-3 | few | TRBV15 | TGTGCCACCGCAGGGGGCAGCAGCTCTGGAAACACCATATATTTT | CATAGGSSSGNTIYF